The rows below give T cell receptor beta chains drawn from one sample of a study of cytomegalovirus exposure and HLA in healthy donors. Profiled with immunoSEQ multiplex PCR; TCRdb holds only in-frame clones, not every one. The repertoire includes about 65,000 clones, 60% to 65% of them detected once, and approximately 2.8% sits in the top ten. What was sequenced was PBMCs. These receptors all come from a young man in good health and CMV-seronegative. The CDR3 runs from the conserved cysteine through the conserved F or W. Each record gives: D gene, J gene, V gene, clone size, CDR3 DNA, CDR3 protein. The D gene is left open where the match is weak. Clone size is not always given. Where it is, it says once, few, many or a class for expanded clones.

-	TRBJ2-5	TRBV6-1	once	TGTGCCAGCAGTGAATTGGGGCACAGAAGAGAGACCCAGTACTTC	CASSELGHRRETQYF
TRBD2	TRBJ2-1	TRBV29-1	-	TGCAGCGTTGAAGAACCGGGACTAGCGGGGGACGGGGAGCAGTTCTTC	CSVEEPGLAGDGEQFF
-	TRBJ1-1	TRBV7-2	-	TGTGCCAGCAGACCGGGACCCCGGGAGACTGAAGCTTTCTTT	CASRPGPRETEAFF
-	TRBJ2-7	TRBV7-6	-	TGTGCCAGTTCCAGGGGCAACGAGCAGTACTTC	CASSRGNEQYF
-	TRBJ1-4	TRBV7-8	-	TGTGCCAGCAGCCTAAGAACAGGGGAAAAACTGTTTTTT	CASSLRTGEKLFF
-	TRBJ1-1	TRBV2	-	TGTGCCAGCAGAGAACCCGGGGGGCGCGGAACTGAAGCTTTCTTT	CASREPGGRGTEAFF
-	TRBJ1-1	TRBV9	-	TGTGCCAGCAGCGTGCTACAGGGTATGAACACTGAAGCTTTCTTT	CASSVLQGMNTEAFF
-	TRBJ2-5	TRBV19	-	TGTGCCAGTAGTACTTTAGTAGATCTGGAGACCCAGTACTTC	CASSTLVDLETQYF
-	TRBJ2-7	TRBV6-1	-	TGTGCCAGCCTGCCATCTGCCCGGGGGAACTACGAGCAGTACTTC	CASLPSARGNYEQYF
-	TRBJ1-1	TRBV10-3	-	TGTGCCATCATGGGGACAACGAACACTGAAGCTTTCTTT	CAIMGTTNTEAFF
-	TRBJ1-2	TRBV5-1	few	TGCGCCAGCAGCGGGGGCTCGAACCCTAACTATGGCTACACCTTC	CASSGGSNPNYGYTF
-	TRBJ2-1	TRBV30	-	TGTGCCTGGACCCGCGGGTATGAGCAGTTCTTC	CAWTRGYEQFF
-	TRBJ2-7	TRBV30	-	TGTGCCTGGAGTCCCGCGAACTGGTCCTACGAGCAGTACTTC	CAWSPANWSYEQYF
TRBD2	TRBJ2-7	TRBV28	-	TGTGCCAGCAGTTTTCGTGGAGGAGGGGAGGGTGAGCAGTACTTC	CASSFRGGGEGEQYF
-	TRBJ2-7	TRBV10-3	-	TGTGCCATCAGCCGGACAGACCTCTACGAGCAGTACTTC	CAISRTDLYEQYF
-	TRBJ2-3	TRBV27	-	TGTGCCAGCAGTCCCCGAGGGGATACGCAGTATTTT	CASSPRGDTQYF
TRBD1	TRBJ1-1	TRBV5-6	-	TGTGCCAGCAGCTACGACAGGGGCTCTGAAGCTTTCTTT	CASSYDRGSEAFF
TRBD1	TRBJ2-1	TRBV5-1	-	TGCGCCAGCAGCTCCGGACAGGGCTACAATGAGCAGTTCTTC	CASSSGQGYNEQFF
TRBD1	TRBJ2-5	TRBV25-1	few	TGTGCCAGCAGTGCAGGGGGACGAGAGACCCAGTACTTC	CASSAGGRETQYF
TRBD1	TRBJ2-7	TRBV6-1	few	TGTGCCAGCAGTGGCAGGGGGCTTGACTACGAGCAGTACTTC	CASSGRGLDYEQYF
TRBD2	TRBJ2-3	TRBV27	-	TGTGCCAGCAGTTTTCTGGGAGGGACTCTTCAGTCGCCCTCGGGTACGCAGTATTTT	CASSFLGGTLQSPSGTQYF
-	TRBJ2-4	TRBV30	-	TGTGCCTGGAGTGTACCGGGGGAGTGGTTCAAAAACATTCAGTACTTC	CAWSVPGEWFKNIQYF
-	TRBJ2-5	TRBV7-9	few	TGTGCCAGCAGCTTACCGGGGGACCAAGAGACCCAGTACTTC	CASSLPGDQETQYF
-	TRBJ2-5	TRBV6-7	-	TGTGCCAGCAGTTACATACTAGAACAAGAGACCCAGTACTTC	CASSYILEQETQYF
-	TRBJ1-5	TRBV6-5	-	TGTGCCAGCAGACTCTATAGCAATCAGCCCCAGCATTTT	CASRLYSNQPQHF
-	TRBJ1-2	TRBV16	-	TGTGCCAGCAGCCCAGAGCGGACGGTCTATGGCTACACCTTC	CASSPERTVYGYTF
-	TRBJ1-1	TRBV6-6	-	TGTGCCAGCACCGCCGGGACTTCCAACACTGAAGCTTTCTTT	CASTAGTSNTEAFF
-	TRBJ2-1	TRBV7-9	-	TGTGCCAGCAGCCCCAGGGTTCCGAACTCGTACAATGAGCAGTTCTTC	CASSPRVPNSYNEQFF
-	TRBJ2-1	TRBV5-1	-	TGCGCCAGCAGCTTGGTATTCAATGAGCAGTTCTTC	CASSLVFNEQFF
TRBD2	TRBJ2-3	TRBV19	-	TGTGCCTGCCGGGGGGGTGATACGCAGTATTTT	CACRGGDTQYF
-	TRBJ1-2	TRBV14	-	TGTGCCAGCGCAGCCGGGGAGTCCTACTATGGCTACACCTTC	CASAAGESYYGYTF
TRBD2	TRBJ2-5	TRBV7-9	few	TGTGCCAGCAGCTTAGCTGCGGGGGTTCAAGAGACCCAGTACTTC	CASSLAAGVQETQYF
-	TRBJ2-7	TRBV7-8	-	TGTGCCAGCAGCTTAGGAGACGAGCAGTACTTC	CASSLGDEQYF
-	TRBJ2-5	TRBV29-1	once	TGCAGCGTTGTTGCAGGGGAAGTTTTAGCGGAGACCCAGTACTTC	CSVVAGEVLAETQYF
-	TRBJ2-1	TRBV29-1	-	TGCAGCGTTGAAGCCGCCGGGAATCCCGAATACAATGAGCAGTTCTTC	CSVEAAGNPEYNEQFF
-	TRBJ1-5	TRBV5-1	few	TGCGCCAGCAGCTTGCAATCCAATCAGCCCCAGCATTTT	CASSLQSNQPQHF
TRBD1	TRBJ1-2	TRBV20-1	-	TGCAGTGCCACCGGGACAGGTGGCTACACCTTC	CSATGTGGYTF
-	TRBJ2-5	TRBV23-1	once	TGCGCCAGCCATGACCAGGGAAGTGAGACCCAGTACTTC	CASHDQGSETQYF
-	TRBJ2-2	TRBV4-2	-	TGTGCCAGCAGCCAAGGCCGTCGGGACACCGGGGAGCTGTTTTTT	CASSQGRRDTGELFF
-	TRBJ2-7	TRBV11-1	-	TGTGCCAGCAGCTCCCAGGGTCTAGATTTCTACGAGCAGTACTTC	CASSSQGLDFYEQYF
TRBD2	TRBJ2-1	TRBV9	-	TGTGCCAGCAGCGCGGCGGGACTAAACCACAATGAGCAGTTCTTC	CASSAAGLNHNEQFF
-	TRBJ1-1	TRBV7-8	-	TGTGCCAGCAGCTTACGGGGTCAGGCGAACACTGAAGCTTTCTTT	CASSLRGQANTEAFF